Listed here are 30 T cell receptor beta chains from one sample, sequenced in a study of blood T cell repertoires in COVID-19. Some clones are missing from TCRdb's copy, which holds only in-frame ones; the method was immunoSEQ multiplex PCR. The sample includes 310,000 or so clones, about 86% of them seen just once. Sequencing was carried out using peripheral blood. Source of these receptors: a woman in her 30s who had recovered from COVID-19.

The chain is built from TRBV6-2 or TRBV6-3 and TRBJ2-5, with D perhaps matching TRBD2 (6 bases). The CDR3 is made up of 19 amino acids. V lost 2 bases and J lost 4, with 26 bases in between. The germline V gene has CDR1 MNHEY and CDR2 SVGEGT. The CDR3 protein is CASSYVREEGTGKGETQYF. CDR3 DNA sequence: TGTGCCAGCAGTTACGTCAGGGAGGAGGGAACCGGGAAGGGAGAGACCCAGTACTTC.

The rearrangement links TRBV27 to TRBJ2-7, with TRBD1 matching 9 bases. Losses at the gene ends were 6 bases for V and 5 bases for J; bases not matched to a gene: 8. The CDR3 length is 14 residues. Germline V gene sequence: CDR1 MNHEY, CDR2 SMNVEV (reference sequence). CDR3 nucleotides: TGTGCCAGCAGCGAAACAGGGGGCCTGGACGAGCAGTACTTC. This encodes CASSETGGLDEQYF.

The V and J genes are TRBV6-6 and TRBJ1-1; D is undetermined. Germline V gives CDR1 MNHNY, CDR2 SVGAGI (reference sequence). V was shortened by 0 bases and J by 9 bases, with 11 bases between the two germline ends. The CDR3 covers 13 residues. CDR3 loop: CASSYSGLGKAFF. The CDR3 region has the DNA TGTGCCAGCAGTTACTCGGGCCTGGGTAAAGCTTTCTTT.

CDR3 nucleotides: TGTGCCAGCAGCTTGGGACTAGGGCACAATGAGCAGTTCTTC. Translation gives CASSLGLGHNEQFF. J is TRBJ2-1 and V is TRBV4-2; 8 bases line up with TRBD2. The CDR3 runs to 14 residues. J lost 5 bases, V lost 5 bases, and 5 bases had no gene match. Germline-derived CDR1 and CDR2 are LGHNA and YNFKEQ.

The V gene is TRBV7-9, the J gene TRBJ2-7; D may be TRBD1 (5 bases). From germline, CDR1 is SEHNR and CDR2 FQNEAQ (reference sequence). V lost 5 bases and J lost 2, with 13 bases in between. This CDR3 region has 14 residues. The CDR3 nucleotides read TGTGCCAGCAGCATCTCAGGGCAGGCCTACGAGCAGTACTTC. It specifies CASSISGQAYEQYF.

The chain employs TRBV3-1 (or the pseudogene TRBV3-2) and TRBJ1-3, with D hard to call. Germline assignment: CDR1 LGHDT and CDR2 YNNKEL (reference sequence). The CDR3 spans 16 residues. The V gene lost 1 base and the J gene lost 2 bases, with 12 bases spanning the gap. The CDR3 loop is CASSQVRGITGNTIYF. DNA for the CDR3: TGTGCCAGCAGCCAAGTGCGGGGTATTACTGGAAACACCATATATTTT.

CDR3 protein: CASNLEDGFYNEQFF. CDR3 bases: TGTGCCAGCAACCTGGAGGACGGGTTCTACAATGAGCAGTTCTTC. The chain couples TRBV5-5 to TRBJ2-1; D might be TRBD2 (5 bases). The CDR3 totals 15 residues. Trimming took 6 bases from V and 3 from J, leaving 16 bases between them. The germline V gene encodes CDR1 SGHKS and CDR2 YYEKEE (reference sequence).

The chain joins TRBV3-1 (or the pseudogene TRBV3-2) to TRBJ1-3; D remains unclear. Trimming removed 1 base from V and 2 bases from J, with 6 bases in between. Germline V gene lookup returns CDR1 LGHDT and CDR2 YNNKEL (reference sequence). The CDR3 has 14 amino acids. The CDR3 bases are TGTGCCAGCAGCCAAGCCCGGGCTGGAAACACCATATATTTT. Translating it yields CASSQARAGNTIYF.

The chain links TRBV5-1 to TRBJ2-2; TRBD2 matches at 7 bases. The CDR3 has 14 amino acids. Germline trimming cut 7 bases from V and 0 bases from J; bases unmatched to any gene: 3. Germline CDR1 and CDR2: SGHRS and YFSETQ. The CDR3 is CASEREANTGELFF. The DNA for the CDR3 is TGCGCCAGCGAGCGGGAAGCGAACACCGGGGAGCTGTTTTTT.

This clone was detected a few times. The genes are TRBV3-1 (or the pseudogene TRBV3-2) and TRBJ1-3; D is uncertain. Between the trimmed V and J ends, which lost 0 bases and 8 bases, there was a span of 5 bases. This CDR3 region has 12 residues. CDR1 LGHDT and CDR2 YNNKEL come from the germline V gene (reference sequence). CDR3 coding DNA: TGTGCCAGCAGCCAAGACCCTGACACCATATATTTT. Translating gives CASSQDPDTIYF.

The CDR3 is CASKEGGSTDTQYF. CDR3 bases: TGTGCCTCTAAAGAGGGAGGGAGCACAGATACGCAGTATTTT. The chain recombines TRBV19 with TRBJ2-3; 7 bases line up with TRBD2. V lost 11 bases to trimming and J lost 0 bases; unmatched junction nucleotides: 8. The CDR3 totals 14 residues. CDR1 is LNHDA and CDR2 is SQIVND in the germline V gene (reference sequence).

CDR3 residues: CASSDSGQGNTGELFF. In nucleotides, the CDR3 is TGTGCCAGCAGTGACTCAGGGCAGGGGAACACCGGGGAGCTGTTTTTT. J is TRBJ2-2 and V is TRBV6-4; possibly TRBD1 for D (5 bases). CDR1 is MRHNA, CDR2 SNTAGT, per germline. This CDR3 is 16 amino acids long. V was cut by 0 bases and J by 1 base, with 9 bases left in between.

The chain combines TRBV28 with TRBJ1-2; 7 bases line up with TRBD1. CDR1 MDHEN and CDR2 SYDVKM come from the germline V gene. The CDR3 spans 13 residues. The V gene end was trimmed by 6 bases and the J gene end by 8 bases; junction bases not matched to a gene: 9. CDR3 region: CASRTTGEWGYTF. For the CDR3, the DNA is TGTGCCAGCAGAACTACAGGGGAATGGGGCTACACCTTC.

The chain joins TRBV7-6 to TRBJ2-7, with 10 positions matching TRBD2. CDR3 length: 16 amino acids. The J segment lost 3 bases and the V segment lost 5 bases, leaving 10 bases of the junction unmatched. Germline V CDR1 and CDR2: SGHVS, FNYEAQ. CDR3 DNA: TGTGCCAGCAGCCCCGGTGGGTTAGCGGGGGGCTACGAGCAGTACTTC. This gives the protein CASSPGGLAGGYEQYF.

The chain has TRBV6-5 and TRBJ1-2, with 8 bases fitting TRBD1. Per germline, CDR1 MNHEY and CDR2 SVGAGI. CDR3 length: 15 amino acids. With V trimmed by 2 bases and J by 2 bases, 4 bases remained unmatched. CDR3 amino acids: CASSYGQGGNYGYTF. The CDR3 DNA is TGTGCCAGCAGTTACGGACAGGGTGGGAACTATGGCTACACCTTC.

CDR3 DNA: TGTGCCACCAGTGATTTGGGTAGCGGGTCCCAAGAGACCCAGTACTTC. Its translation: CATSDLGSGSQETQYF. V usage is TRBV24-1 and J usage is TRBJ2-5, with 7 bases that match TRBD2. Unmatched junction bases numbered 4, after V lost 0 bases and J lost 1 base. Germline CDR1 KGHDR, CDR2 SFDVKD. The CDR3 is made up of 16 amino acids.

The J gene is TRBJ2-5, the V gene TRBV7-8; 10 bases map to TRBD1. The V and J ends lost 4 bases and 5 bases, in that order; junction bases with no gene match: 4. The CDR3 length is 14 residues. Germline CDR1 SGHVS, CDR2 FQNEAQ. CDR3 coding DNA: TGTGCCAGCAGCTGGGACAGGGGTGGGGAGACCCAGTACTTC. It is translated as CASSWDRGGETQYF.

This rearrangement joins TRBV30 to TRBJ1-6; D not certain. Germline V gives CDR1 GTSNPN, CDR2 SVGIG (reference sequence). Between the trimmed V and J ends, which lost 3 bases and 0 bases, there was a span of 6 bases. This CDR3 region has 14 residues. The CDR3 sequence: CAWRVSSYNSPLHF. The CDR3 nucleotides read TGTGCCTGGAGGGTCAGCTCCTATAATTCACCCCTCCACTTT.

The CDR3, as DNA: TGTGCCAGCAGCTACCCTCTCGCTACCTACAATGAGCAGTTCTTC. It yields the protein CASSYPLATYNEQFF. The J gene is TRBJ2-1, the V gene TRBV5-5, with D hard to call. V was clipped by 3 bases and J by 2 bases, with 12 bases between them. The CDR3 has 15 amino acids. CDR1 and CDR2 from the germline V gene are SGHKS and YYEKEE (reference sequence). Supplemented by reference TRBV5-5 and TRBJ2-1, the full variable domain reads DAGVTQSPTHLIKTRGQQVTLRCSPISGHKSVSWYQQVLGQGPQFIFQYYEKEERGRGNFPDRFSARQFPNYSSELNVNALLLGDSALYLCASSYPLATYNEQFFGPGTRLTVL.

This chain uses TRBV7-2 with TRBJ1-6; TRBD1 matches at 8 bases. This CDR3 spans 15 amino acids. V was clipped by 3 bases and J by 7 bases; unmatched bases: 5. Germline-derived CDR1 and CDR2 are SGHTA and FQGNSA. The CDR3 loop reads CASSLVDRENSPLHF. The CDR3, as DNA: TGTGCCAGCAGCTTGGTGGACAGGGAAAATTCACCCCTCCACTTT.

The gene calls are TRBV12-3 or TRBV12-4 and TRBJ2-4, with TRBD1 as a possible D gene (7 bases). The CDR3 consists of 13 residues. V lost 4 bases, J lost 11 bases, and 15 bases lay in between. CDR3 bases: TGTGCCAGCAGTTCGTTTCAGGGGGAGGTTCAGTACTTC. Translating gives CASSSFQGEVQYF.

This chain's CDR3 is CSVTGFGGYEQYF. The CDR3 nucleotides are TGCAGCGTTACAGGGTTCGGGGGGTACGAGCAGTACTTC. This chain joins TRBV29-1 and TRBJ2-7; a possible D gene is TRBD2 (7 bases). V shed 5 bases and J shed 4 bases, with 15 bases lying between them. CDR1 is SQVTM and CDR2 is ANQGSEA in the germline V gene. The CDR3 runs 13 residues.

On this clone itself: Relative to the germline gene, one junction end is altered; a read error may explain this. V usage is TRBV19 and J usage is TRBJ2-7; 7 bases line up with TRBD1. This CDR3 is built from 14 residues. The germline V gene encodes CDR1 LNHDA and CDR2 SQIVND (reference sequence). The CDR3 bases are TGTGCCAGTAAAGGCGACAGGGTGCCCTACGAGCAGTGCTTC. It specifies CASKGDRVPYEQCF.

The V gene is TRBV7-3, the J gene TRBJ2-1, with D hard to call. Germline V gene data show CDR1 as SGHTA and CDR2 as FQGTGA. This CDR3 is built from 12 residues. V gave up 4 bases and J gave up 6 bases, with 7 bases separating them. The CDR3 DNA reads TGTGCCAGCAGCTCCATTCCCAATGAGCAGTTCTTC. Protein product: CASSSIPNEQFF.

This clone was seen a single time. The V gene is TRBV5-1, the J gene TRBJ2-5, with 9 bases fitting TRBD1. Germline trimming cut 4 bases from V and 5 bases from J; bases unmatched to any gene: 6. The CDR3 is made up of 14 amino acids. Germline loops: CDR1 SGHRS, CDR2 YFSETQ. DNA of the CDR3: TGCGCCAGCAGCAACGGACAGGGGTTGGAGACCCAGTACTTC. As protein: CASSNGQGLETQYF.

This chain connects TRBV4-3 to TRBJ2-1; unclear D gene. Germline V gene data show CDR1 as LGHNA and CDR2 as YSLEER. This CDR3 has 14 amino acids. Trimming took off 4 bases at V and 1 base at J, with 8 bases between the two ends. The CDR3 DNA reads as TGCGCCAGCAGCCCCGAGCTGTCCTACAATGAGCAGTTCTTC. Protein product: CASSPELSYNEQFF.

The rearrangement uses TRBV2 and TRBJ1-2, with TRBD1 matching 9 bases. V shed 4 bases and J 2 bases; nucleotides not matched to a gene: 11. Germline loops: CDR1 SNHLY, CDR2 FYNNEI. The CDR3 length is 17 residues. The DNA of the CDR3 is TGTGCCAGCAGTGCTGAGACAGGGGGAATCAAGAACTATGGCTACACCTTC. Its protein product is CASSAETGGIKNYGYTF.

Regarding this clone: Other nucleotide sequences in the sample specify the same CDR3. This chain connects TRBV3-1 (or the pseudogene TRBV3-2) to TRBJ1-2; TRBD1 agrees at 7 bases. The CDR3 length is 15 residues. The ends lost 1 base at V and 3 bases at J; junction bases unmatched: 5. Germline V gene lookup returns CDR1 LGHDT and CDR2 YNNKEL (reference sequence). The CDR3 region is CASSQGQGYHYGYTF. The CDR3 DNA sequence: TGTGCCAGCAGCCAAGGACAGGGATACCACTATGGCTACACCTTC.

This chain joins TRBV5-1 and TRBJ2-3; the D gene is possibly TRBD1 (6 bases). CDR3 length: 15 residues. Trimming stripped 4 bases from V and 4 bases from J, with 16 bases between. The germline CDR1 and CDR2 sequences are SGHRS and YFSETQ. The CDR3 nucleotides read TGCGCCAGCAGCGCCACAGGGATAGGGGCAGATACGCAGTATTTT. Protein: CASSATGIGADTQYF.

J is TRBJ2-7 and V is TRBV4-1; D is possibly TRBD2 (5 bases). The germline V gene encodes CDR1 MGHRA and CDR2 YSYEKL. The ends were cut back, 1 base at V and 7 bases at J, with 20 bases in the middle. This CDR3 is built from 16 residues. CDR3 region: CASSQADAGGQEEQYF. The CDR3 coding sequence is TGCGCCAGCAGCCAAGCCGATGCTGGCGGGCAAGAGGAGCAGTACTTC.